The 19 T cell receptor beta chains below were found in one sample sequenced in a study of vaccination and CD4 T cells after COVID-19. Specified treatment: 10-day PBMC culture with coronavirus spike peptide pools or control peptides (ViraFEST assay). During the years 2011-2018, before the COVID-19 pandemic, the unexposed donor's CD4+ T cells were collected. No antigen has been assigned to these receptors. Sequenced with the Oncomine TCR Beta short-read assay was DNA taken from cultured CD4+ T cells. One entry per CDR3 protein, called by TCRdb with MiXCR from the PCR reads. In the table there are roughly 7,000 distinct CDR3 sequences, 30% to 45% of which are singletons. The sequencing sample was made of CD4+ T cells from blood, cultured in vitro. The receptors come from a human donor in good health.

The V call is TRBV7-2, the J call TRBJ2-4; weak D call: TRBD2 (5 bases). The CDR3 consists of 12 residues. Germline values: CDR1 SGHTA, CDR2 FQGNSA. The V end was cut by 0 bases, the J end by 9 bases, with 6 bases between. The CDR3 bases are TGTGCCAGCAGCTTAGCGCGGGTCATTCAGTACTTC. Its protein product is CASSLARVIQYF. The full variable domain, with the rest looked up from reference TRBV7-2 and TRBJ2-4, is GAGVSQSPSNKVTEKGKDVELRCDPISGHTALYWYRQSLGQGLEFLIYFQGNSAPDKSGLPSDRFSAERTGGSVSTLTIQRTQQEDSAVYLCASSLARVIQYFGAGTRLSVL.

This clonotype was counted between two and nine times. J is TRBJ1-5 and V is TRBV11-2; D is ambiguous. Germline V lookup: CDR1 SGHAT, CDR2 FQNNGV. This CDR3 comprises 14 residues. The V end lost 1 base, the J end lost 6 bases, and 10 bases lay between the germline ends. CDR3 in DNA: TGTGCCAGCAGCTTAGGGTCCAGCTTTCAGCCCCAGCATTTT. Protein product: CASSLGSSFQPQHF.

The chain carries TRBV7-2 and TRBJ1-2; D is undetermined. Per germline, CDR1 SGHTA and CDR2 FQGNSA. CDR3 length equals 15 residues. Trimming removed 1 base from V and 0 bases from J, with 9 bases in between. The CDR3 spells CASSLEMLPNYGYTF. In DNA form, the CDR3 reads TGTGCCAGCAGCTTAGAAATGTTACCTAACTATGGCTACACCTTC. Full variable domain (rest looked up from reference TRBV7-2 and TRBJ1-2): GAGVSQSPSNKVTEKGKDVELRCDPISGHTALYWYRQSLGQGLEFLIYFQGNSAPDKSGLPSDRFSAERTGGSVSTLTIQRTQQEDSAVYLCASSLEMLPNYGYTFGSGTRLTVV.

This chain links TRBV20-1 with TRBJ1-1; 7 bases align to TRBD1. V dropped 3 bases and J dropped 5; count of bases not matched to a gene: 6. The CDR3 has 13 residues. The V gene's germline CDR1 is DFQATT and CDR2 SNEGSKA (reference sequence). CDR3 DNA: TGCAGTGCTAGCCCAGGGGGAGAGACTGAAGCTTTCTTT. As protein: CSASPGGETEAFF.

This clonotype is judged large. CDR3 region: CASMRGSGRGQMRGYEQYF. Written as DNA, the CDR3 is TGCGCCAGCATGAGGGGCAGCGGAAGGGGACAGATGAGGGGCTACGAGCAGTACTTC. The rearrangement joins TRBV10-2 to TRBJ2-7; 7 bases are shared with TRBD1. The CDR3 is 19 amino acids. With 7 bases clipped from V and 3 bases from J, the junction kept 24 bases outside the gene matches. In germline, CDR1 is WSHSY, CDR2 SAAADI.

This clonotype occurred a few times. The V call is TRBV6-5, the J call TRBJ1-2, with 12 bases aligning to TRBD1. The germline gives CDR1 MNHEY, CDR2 SVGAGI. With V trimmed by 0 bases and J by 8 bases, 4 bases remained unmatched. The CDR3 is 15 residues long. This chain's CDR3 is CASSYSSGTGGGYTF. CDR3 DNA: TGTGCCAGCAGTTACTCCTCCGGGACAGGGGGCGGCTACACCTTC.

The chain links TRBV6-1 to TRBJ2-1; perhaps TRBD2 as D (6 bases). Germline V gene lookup returns CDR1 MNHNS and CDR2 SASEGT. CDR3 length: 13 residues. V lost 6 bases and J lost 6, with 12 bases in between. The CDR3 protein is CASSWGLGNEQFF. CDR3 nucleotides: TGTGCCAGCAGCTGGGGACTGGGCAATGAGCAGTTCTTC.

The chain recombines TRBV30 with TRBJ1-2; D unclear. CDR3 size: 14 residues. V was cut by 5 bases and J by 6 bases, with 19 bases left in between. CDR1 GTSNPN and CDR2 SVGIG come from the germline V gene (reference sequence). DNA for the CDR3: TGTGCCTGGGCGGGTCGGCTAAAAGGACATGGCTACACCTTC. It codes for CAWAGRLKGHGYTF. The variable domain in full, completed from reference TRBV30 and TRBJ1-2, reads SQTIHQWPATLVQPVGSPLSLECTVEGTSNPNLYWYRQAAGRGLQLLFYSVGIGQISSEVPQNLSASRPQDRQFILSSKKLLLSDSGFYLCAWAGRLKGHGYTFGSGTRLTVV.

This clonotype was detected only once. The chain combines TRBV4-1 with TRBJ1-1; 9 bases align to TRBD1. V was pared by 0 bases and J by 4 bases, with 6 bases of the junction left unmatched. The CDR3 runs 16 residues. Germline V CDR1 and CDR2: MGHRA, YSYEKL. The CDR3 DNA is TGCGCCAGCAGCCAAGATGGACCACAGGGGGCCACTGAAGCTTTCTTT. Translated, it gives CASSQDGPQGATEAFF.

This clonotype came up a few times. The chain couples TRBV6-1 to TRBJ2-3; 8 bases match TRBD2. The junction had 8 bases not matched to a gene; V was cut back by 7 bases and J by 5 bases. The CDR3 totals 14 residues. Germline CDR1 reads MNHNS; CDR2 reads SASEGT. The CDR3 here is CASTPGGQGDTQYF. CDR3 nucleotide sequence: TGTGCCAGCACGCCGGGGGGGCAAGGAGATACGCAGTATTTT.

This clonotype was recorded a few times. The chain joins TRBV20-1 to TRBJ2-2; the D is unclear. Trimming took 6 bases from V and 2 from J, leaving 13 bases between them. Germline assignment: CDR1 DFQATT and CDR2 SNEGSKA (reference sequence). This CDR3 region has 14 residues. DNA for the CDR3: TGCAGTGCCAAGGGCAGGTTAAACACCGGGGAGCTGTTTTTT. Its translation is CSAKGRLNTGELFF.

The chain carries TRBV6-1 and TRBJ2-3; 10 bases line up with TRBD2. CDR3 length: 14 amino acids. Germline V gene lookup returns CDR1 MNHNS and CDR2 SASEGT. Unmatched junction bases numbered 2, after V lost 4 bases and J lost 4 bases. The CDR3 nucleotides read TGTGCCAGCAGTGTAAGCGGGGGGGCAGATACGCAGTATTTT. This gives the protein CASSVSGGADTQYF.

This chain connects TRBV6-5 to TRBJ1-6, with D tentatively TRBD1 (5 bases). Germline V gene sequence: CDR1 MNHEY, CDR2 SVGAGI. The V end lost 4 bases, the J end lost 10 bases, and 17 bases lay between the germline ends. There are 15 residues in the CDR3. The CDR3 coding sequence is TGTGCCAGCAGTTCCGACAGACTCGTTGCGTCACCCCTCCACTTT. Translation: CASSSDRLVASPLHF.

The chain links TRBV6-1 to TRBJ1-1, with D possibly matching TRBD1 (6 bases). V was cut by 3 bases and J by 2 bases, with 10 bases left in between. The germline V gene encodes CDR1 MNHNS and CDR2 SASEGT. There are 14 residues in the CDR3. CDR3 in amino acids: CASSDQGLNTEAFF. Written as DNA, the CDR3 is TGTGCCAGCAGTGACCAGGGGCTCAACACTGAAGCTTTCTTT.

The V and J genes are TRBV6-5 and TRBJ1-2, with a tentative D call TRBD1 (5 bases). V lost 4 bases to trimming and J lost 4 bases, with 13 bases between them. This CDR3 is built from 14 residues. The germline V gene encodes CDR1 MNHEY and CDR2 SVGAGI. This CDR3 is CASSSGRWVYGYTF. The CDR3 DNA sequence: TGTGCCAGCAGTTCAGGGAGGTGGGTCTATGGCTACACCTTC.

This clonotype was seen only a few times. The rearrangement links TRBV19 to TRBJ1-5; tentatively, D is TRBD1 (5 bases). CDR3 length: 16 residues. CDR1 and CDR2 from the germline V gene are LNHDA and SQIVND (reference sequence). Trimming took off 1 base at V and 3 bases at J, with 13 bases between the two ends. The CDR3 DNA follows: TGTGCCAGTAGTATAGTCGCGGGGGTAATCAATCAGCCCCAGCATTTT. This sequence encodes CASSIVAGVINQPQHF.

This clonotype was counted a few times. The chain is built from TRBV20-1 and TRBJ1-1; the D is unclear. The CDR3 sequence is 12 residues long. V shed 8 bases and J shed 0 bases, with 10 bases lying between them. In germline, CDR1 is DFQATT, CDR2 SNEGSKA (reference sequence). CDR3 loop: CSPLGMNTEAFF. CDR3 DNA: TGCAGTCCTTTGGGGATGAACACTGAAGCTTTCTTT.

V usage is TRBV29-1 and J usage is TRBJ1-2; perhaps TRBD1 as D (5 bases). There are 13 residues in the CDR3. V was shortened by 3 bases and J by 7 bases, with 15 bases between the two germline ends. The germline gives CDR1 SQVTM, CDR2 ANQGSEA. The CDR3 DNA reads TGCAGCGTTGATAGGTCGGGGCAAGGTGGCTACACCTTC. Translated, it gives CSVDRSGQGGYTF.

This clonotype has more than one count but fewer than ten. This chain connects TRBV6-2 or TRBV6-3 to TRBJ2-3, with a possible D match to TRBD2 (6 bases). Germline V gene data show CDR1 as MNHEY and CDR2 as SVGEGT. The CDR3 totals 15 residues. V lost 7 bases to trimming and J lost 0 bases, with 14 bases between them. The CDR3 DNA follows: TGTGCCAGCACCCCGAGGGCGGGGAGCACAGATACGCAGTATTTT. It encodes CASTPRAGSTDTQYF.